This T cell receptor beta chain was sequenced for a study of T cell responses to AZD1222 COVID-19 vaccine. The wider study: Investigators merged groups given second doses at roughly 4 or roughly 12 weeks. Study results and limitations: The donors showed a predominance of white British ancestry and of females, with possible underestimation of clonal diversity. All repertoire sampling was performed exclusively after the peak T cell response.

Sequencing used immunoSEQ multiplex PCR; TCRdb keeps in-frame clones, though not all of them. This sample has more than 85,000 clones; more than 75% occur once, and the top ten carry 4.5% to 6%. This clone was observed a few times. Its antigen remains unknown. The CDR3 sequence is 16 residues long. Trimming took off 0 bases at V and 7 bases at J, with 16 bases between the two ends. From germline, CDR1 is SGHVS and CDR2 FNYEAQ. The sequencing used peripheral blood, collected on day 0 of AZD1222 vaccination. This TCR came from an adult in good health. The chain has TRBV7-6 and TRBJ1-3; TRBD1 is a possible D gene (6 bases). Here the CDR3 reads CASSLAGQETGNTIYF. The CDR3 bases are TGTGCCAGCAGCTTAGCTGGCCAAGAAACAGGGAACACCATATATTTT.